Listed below are T cell receptor beta chains from one sample, sequenced in a study of blood T cell repertoires in COVID-19. TCRdb keeps only in-frame clones here, not all; method: immunoSEQ multiplex PCR. The sample consists of approximately 240,000 clones, roughly 85% of them appearing once. Sample: peripheral blood. Receptors were obtained from a woman between 18 and 29 years old who had recovered from COVID-19. Each CDR3 is given with its conserved first and last residue. Each record gives: J gene, D gene, V gene, clone size, CDR3 protein, CDR3 DNA. A D gene is named only where the DNA matches it firmly. Clone size appears in some rows only: once, few, many, or a class for an expanded clone.

>TRBJ2-7|TRBD1|TRBV5-4|.
CASSPNRGREQYF
TGTGCCAGCAGCCCGAACAGGGGTAGGGAGCAGTACTTC
>TRBJ1-1|.|TRBV4-2|.
CASSQDPWGLGTEAFF
TGTGCCAGCAGCCAAGATCCGTGGGGGCTTGGCACTGAAGCTTTCTTT
>TRBJ1-1|.|TRBV4-1|once
CASSQGVHRVTEAFF
TGCGCCAGCAGCCAAGGGGTGCACAGGGTGACTGAAGCTTTCTTT
>TRBJ1-2|.|TRBV4-1|.
CASSHPAKGAAYGYTF
TGCGCCAGCAGCCACCCCGCTAAGGGAGCGGCTTATGGCTACACCTTC
>TRBJ2-1|TRBD1|TRBV19|.
CASSMTGGFYNEQFF
TGTGCCAGTAGTATGACAGGGGGTTTTTACAATGAGCAGTTCTTC
>TRBJ1-1|TRBD1|TRBV7-2|.
CASSLARGQGSTEAFF
TGTGCCAGCAGCTTAGCGCGGGGACAGGGATCCACTGAAGCTTTCTTT
>TRBJ2-1|.|TRBV27|.
CASSLWIAANEQFF
TGTGCCAGCAGTTTATGGATAGCGGCCAATGAGCAGTTCTTC
>TRBJ2-7|TRBD2|TRBV7-2|few
CASRHKREGLVKYEQYF
TGTGCCAGCAGACACAAGCGGGAGGGCCTGGTTAAGTACGAGCAGTACTTC
>TRBJ2-3|TRBD2|TRBV7-9|.
CASSPSGSVSDTQYF
TGTGCCAGCAGCCCTAGCGGGAGCGTTTCAGATACGCAGTATTTT
>TRBJ2-7|TRBD2|TRBV7-9|.
CASSPELAGLYEQYF
TGTGCCAGCAGCCCAGAGCTAGCGGGTTTGTACGAGCAGTACTTC
>TRBJ1-4|.|TRBV19|.
CASSSQEGEKLFF
TGTGCCAGTAGTTCTCAGGAGGGCGAAAAACTGTTTTTT
>TRBJ1-1|.|TRBV11-1|.
CASRPAGAGGPEAFF
TGTGCCAGCAGACCGGCGGGGGCTGGGGGGCCTGAAGCTTTCTTT
>TRBJ2-3|.|TRBV5-1|once
CASSLVPEADTQYF
TGCGCCAGCAGCTTGGTGCCAGAAGCAGATACGCAGTATTTT
>TRBJ1-1|.|TRBV6-1|.
CASSEFGLQGFMNTEAFF
TGTGCCAGCAGTGAGTTTGGTTTGCAGGGTTTTATGAACACTGAAGCTTTCTTT
>TRBJ1-5|TRBD1|TRBV25-1|.
CASSEEGGQDSAQPQHF
TGTGCCAGCAGTGAAGAAGGGGGACAGGATTCCGCTCAGCCCCAGCATTTT
>TRBJ2-1|.|TRBV14|.
CASEGVWPYNEQFF
TGTGCCTCCGAGGGGGTATGGCCCTACAATGAGCAGTTCTTC
>TRBJ2-1|TRBD2|TRBV7-2|.
CASSTRTSSYNEQFF
TGTGCCAGCAGCACCCGGACTAGCTCCTACAATGAGCAGTTCTTC
>TRBJ2-3|.|TRBV6-2/TRBV6-3|.
CASSYPGTDTQYF
TGTGCCAGCAGTTACCCGGGGACAGATACGCAGTATTTT
>TRBJ2-1|TRBD2|TRBV18|.
CASSLGSTSGGNEQFF
TGTGCCAGCTCCCTCGGATCGACTAGCGGGGGGAATGAGCAGTTCTTC
>TRBJ2-1|TRBD1|TRBV7-2|.
CASSYQRTGSPFF
TGTGCCAGCAGCTATCAACGGACAGGGTCCCCGTTCTTC
>TRBJ1-1|.|TRBV19|.
CASGHTGEAFF
TGTGCCAGTGGTCATACGGGGGAAGCTTTCTTT
>TRBJ1-1|.|TRBV4-2|.
CASSQEARVMNTEAFF
TGTGCCAGCAGCCAAGAAGCCAGGGTCATGAACACTGAAGCTTTCTTT
>TRBJ2-1|TRBD2|TRBV6-2/TRBV6-3|.
CASSYLATSSHYNEQFF
TGTGCCAGCAGTTACTTGGCGACTAGCAGTCATTACAATGAGCAGTTCTTC
>TRBJ1-5|.|TRBV25-1|few
CASSESGQHPNQPQHF
TGTGCCAGCAGTGAATCCGGACAGCATCCCAATCAGCCCCAGCATTTT
>TRBJ2-7|TRBD1|TRBV6-1|.
CASSERGQILTSYEQYF
TGTGCCAGCAGTGAAAGGGGACAGATCCTTACCTCCTACGAGCAGTACTTC
>TRBJ2-4|.|TRBV25-1|.
CASSGHIAKNIQYF
TGTGCCAGCAGTGGGCACATAGCCAAAAACATTCAGTACTTC
>TRBJ2-7|.|TRBV12-3/TRBV12-4|.
CASSITYEQYF
TGTGCCAGCAGTATTACCTACGAGCAGTACTTC
>TRBJ1-4|TRBD1|TRBV4-1|.
CASSQFLQGGEKLFF
TGCGCCAGCAGCCAATTTCTACAGGGGGGAGAAAAACTGTTTTTT
>TRBJ1-5|.|TRBV15|few
CATRQGGVQPQHF
TGTGCCACCCGGCAGGGTGGGGTTCAGCCCCAGCATTTT
>TRBJ1-4|.|TRBV24-1|.
CATSDIRGKLFF
TGTGCCACCAGTGATATACGGGGAAAACTGTTTTTT